This T cell receptor beta chain was profiled in a study of cytomegalovirus exposure and HLA in healthy donors. Study-level background: The 90 to 150 validation repertoires and the 650 to 850 first-cohort repertoires shared a platform, a later analysis reported. Regarding the study as a whole: A classifier reportedly called cytomegalovirus status with high sensitivity and specificity. Rare TCR sequences dominated, though some public TCRs recurred in many donors.

Points on this clone: Its antigen is not known.

This CDR3 is 17 amino acids long. V lost 3 bases and J lost 0, with 15 bases in between. Germline CDR1 reads ENHRY; CDR2 reads SYGVKD. While the first cohort had 600 to 850 subjects, the donors belonged to the separate validation cohort of over a hundred subjects. Repertoires were generated with immunoSEQ multiplex PCR, while TCRdb's copy carries only in-frame clones and drops some. The table lists roughly 60,000 clones, around 92% of them singletons. The chain recombines TRBV10-3 with TRBJ2-1; tentative D call: TRBD2 (5 bases). This receptor was identified in a woman aged 18-30 years in good health and CMV-seronegative. Sequenced material: PBMCs. This CDR3 reads CAISDRAGPSSYNEQFF. The CDR3 DNA reads TGTGCCATCAGTGATCGGGCGGGTCCAAGCTCCTACAATGAGCAGTTCTTC.